The rows below give T cell receptor beta chains drawn from one sample of a study of identical twins. From the 5' RACE reads, TCRdb called clonotypes with MiXCR, one entry per CDR3 protein. Of roughly 1.6 million distinct CDR3 sequences listed, under 35% are singletons. Material: cord blood. The receptors shown here come from a newborn girl in good health. CDR3s include the opening cysteine and the closing phenylalanine or tryptophan. Fields, in order: D gene, J gene, clone size, V gene, CDR3 protein, CDR3 DNA. D genes are given only for firm matches. Some rows have no size entry. The others give once, few or many, or a class for an expanded clone.

d_call: .; j_call: TRBJ1-2; clone_size: .; v_call: TRBV4-1; cdr3_aa: CATRGGRDYGYTF; cdr3_nt: TGCGCCACCCGCGGGGGAAGGGACTATGGCTACACCTTC
d_call: .; j_call: TRBJ1-5; clone_size: .; v_call: TRBV20-1; cdr3_aa: CSARGGGILSNQPQHF; cdr3_nt: TGCAGTGCTAGAGGGGGGGGCATCCTTAGCAATCAGCCCCAGCATTTT
d_call: TRBD2; j_call: TRBJ2-7; clone_size: .; v_call: TRBV12-3/TRBV12-4; cdr3_aa: CASSFGSRVRESDEQYF; cdr3_nt: TGTGCCAGCAGTTTTGGGTCACGGGTGCGGGAGTCGGACGAGCAGTACTTC
d_call: .; j_call: TRBJ2-3; clone_size: many; v_call: TRBV12-3/TRBV12-4; cdr3_aa: CASSRERDTQYF; cdr3_nt: TGTGCCAGCAGCCGCGAGCGGGATACGCAGTATTTT
d_call: .; j_call: TRBJ2-7; clone_size: few; v_call: TRBV10-3; cdr3_aa: CAISEPVAGSGHEQYF; cdr3_nt: TGTGCCATCAGTGAGCCCGTAGCCGGGAGTGGCCACGAGCAGTACTTC
d_call: TRBD2; j_call: TRBJ2-7; clone_size: .; v_call: TRBV20-1; cdr3_aa: CSAILATSYEQYF; cdr3_nt: TGCAGTGCCATACTAGCGACCTCCTACGAGCAGTACTTC
d_call: .; j_call: TRBJ1-1; clone_size: .; v_call: TRBV15; cdr3_aa: CATSRQVLTEAFF; cdr3_nt: TGTGCCACCAGCAGGCAGGTCCTCACTGAAGCTTTCTTT
d_call: .; j_call: TRBJ2-3; clone_size: few; v_call: TRBV30; cdr3_aa: CAWSTSLSTDTQYF; cdr3_nt: TGTGCCTGGAGTACTAGCCTCAGCACAGATACGCAGTATTTT
d_call: .; j_call: TRBJ2-3; clone_size: .; v_call: TRBV29-1; cdr3_aa: CSAPGGPGRDTQYF; cdr3_nt: TGCAGCGCCCCCGGCGGCCCGGGGAGAGATACGCAGTATTTT
d_call: .; j_call: TRBJ2-3; clone_size: .; v_call: TRBV27; cdr3_aa: CASSFSVGATDTQYF; cdr3_nt: TGTGCCAGCAGTTTCTCTGTTGGGGCCACAGATACGCAGTATTTT
d_call: TRBD2; j_call: TRBJ2-3; clone_size: .; v_call: TRBV13; cdr3_aa: CASSSGLAGATTDTQYF; cdr3_nt: TGTGCCAGCAGCTCGGGACTAGCGGGGGCAACAACAGATACGCAGTATTTT
d_call: TRBD1; j_call: TRBJ2-7; clone_size: .; v_call: TRBV27; cdr3_aa: CASSLAPTGPLYKQYF; cdr3_nt: TGTGCCAGCAGTTTGGCCCCGACAGGGCCCCTCTACAAGCAGTACTTC
d_call: TRBD2; j_call: TRBJ2-7; clone_size: few; v_call: TRBV20-1; cdr3_aa: CSALAAYEQYF; cdr3_nt: TGCAGTGCTCTAGCGGCCTACGAGCAGTACTTC
d_call: .; j_call: TRBJ2-7; clone_size: many; v_call: TRBV12-3/TRBV12-4; cdr3_aa: CASSYRVLYEQYF; cdr3_nt: TGTGCCAGCAGTTACAGGGTGCTCTACGAGCAGTACTTC
d_call: TRBD1; j_call: TRBJ2-4; clone_size: .; v_call: TRBV6-1; cdr3_aa: CASSERSGIGDRVKNIQYF; cdr3_nt: TGTGCCAGCAGTGAACGGTCTGGGATCGGGGACAGGGTCAAAAACATTCAGTACTTC